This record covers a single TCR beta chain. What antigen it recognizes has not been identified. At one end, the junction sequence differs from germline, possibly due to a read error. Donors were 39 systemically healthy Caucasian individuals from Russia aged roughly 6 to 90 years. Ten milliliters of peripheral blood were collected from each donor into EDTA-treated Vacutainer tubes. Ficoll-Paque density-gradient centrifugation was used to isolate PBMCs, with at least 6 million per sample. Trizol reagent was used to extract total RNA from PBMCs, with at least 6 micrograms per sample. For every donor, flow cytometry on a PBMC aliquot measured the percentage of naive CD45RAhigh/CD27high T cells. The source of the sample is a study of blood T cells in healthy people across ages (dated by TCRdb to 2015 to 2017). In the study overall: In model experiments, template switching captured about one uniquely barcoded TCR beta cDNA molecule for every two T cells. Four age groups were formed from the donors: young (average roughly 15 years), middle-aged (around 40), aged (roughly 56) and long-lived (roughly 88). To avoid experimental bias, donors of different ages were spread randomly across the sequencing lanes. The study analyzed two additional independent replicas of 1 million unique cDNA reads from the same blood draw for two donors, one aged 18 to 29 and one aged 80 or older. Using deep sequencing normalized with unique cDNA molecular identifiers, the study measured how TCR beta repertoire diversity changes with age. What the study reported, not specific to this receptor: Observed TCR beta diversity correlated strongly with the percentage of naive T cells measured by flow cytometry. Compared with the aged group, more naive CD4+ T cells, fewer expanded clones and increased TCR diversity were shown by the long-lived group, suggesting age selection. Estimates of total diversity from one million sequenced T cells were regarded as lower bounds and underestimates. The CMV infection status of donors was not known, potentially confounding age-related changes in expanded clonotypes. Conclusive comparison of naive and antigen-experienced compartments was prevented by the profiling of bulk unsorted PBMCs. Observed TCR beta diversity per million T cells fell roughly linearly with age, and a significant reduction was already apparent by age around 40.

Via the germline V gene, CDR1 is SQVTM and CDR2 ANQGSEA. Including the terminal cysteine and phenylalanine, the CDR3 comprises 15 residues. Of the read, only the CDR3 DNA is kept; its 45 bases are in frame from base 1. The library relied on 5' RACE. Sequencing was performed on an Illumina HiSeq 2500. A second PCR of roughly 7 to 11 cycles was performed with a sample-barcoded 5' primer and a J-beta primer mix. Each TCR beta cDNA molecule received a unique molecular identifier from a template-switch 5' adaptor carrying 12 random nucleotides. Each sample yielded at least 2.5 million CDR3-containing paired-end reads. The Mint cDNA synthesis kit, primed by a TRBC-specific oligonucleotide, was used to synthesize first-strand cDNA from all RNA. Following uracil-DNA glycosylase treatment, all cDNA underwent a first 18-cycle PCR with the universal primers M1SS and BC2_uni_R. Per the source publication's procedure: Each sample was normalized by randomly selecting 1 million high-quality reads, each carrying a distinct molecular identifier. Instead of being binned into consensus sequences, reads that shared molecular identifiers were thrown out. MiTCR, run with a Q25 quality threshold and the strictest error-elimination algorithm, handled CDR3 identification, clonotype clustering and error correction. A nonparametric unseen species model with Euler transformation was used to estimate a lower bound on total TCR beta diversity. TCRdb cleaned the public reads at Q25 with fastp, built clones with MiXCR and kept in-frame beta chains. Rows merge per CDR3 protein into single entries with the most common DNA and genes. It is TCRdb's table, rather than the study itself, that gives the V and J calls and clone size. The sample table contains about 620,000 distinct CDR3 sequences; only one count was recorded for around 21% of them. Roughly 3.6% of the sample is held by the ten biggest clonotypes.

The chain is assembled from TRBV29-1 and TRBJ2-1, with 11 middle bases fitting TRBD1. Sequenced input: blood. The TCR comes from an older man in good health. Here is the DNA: TGCGGCGCTCCAGGACAGGGGGCTTCCTGCAATGAGCAGTTCTTC. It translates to CGAPGQGASCNEQFF.